One sample yielded the 16 T cell receptor beta chains listed below, sequenced in a study of Graves' ophthalmopathy and Graves' hyperthyroidism (dated by TCRdb to the late 2010s). Instrument on record: Illumina HiSeq 2000. For repertoire sequencing, TCR beta CDR3 regions were amplified from RNA transcripts. The first round of RT-PCR was done with HTBI primers and the Qiagen OneStep RT-PCR kit, and was followed by a second round of multiplex PCR, then size selection and purification. TCRdb handled the public reads itself, with Q25 trimming in fastp and clone calling in MiXCR, and kept productive beta chains. Rows with one shared CDR3 protein collapse into an entry with the most common genes and DNA. In this sample the table shows fewer than 600,000 distinct CDR3 sequences, about 15% of which occur a single time. Jointly, the top ten make up around 9.8% of the sample. The sequencing input was blood. The receptors derive from a young woman with Graves' ophthalmopathy. Donor details come from another sample of the same person, matched by shared clones.

This clonotype occurred many times. CDR3 in amino acids: CASTPSGGKNIQYF. For the CDR3, the DNA is TGTGCCAGCACTCCAAGCGGGGGGAAGAACATTCAGTACTTC. V is TRBV7-2 and J is TRBJ2-4; 9 bases are shared with TRBD2. After removal of 7 bases from V and 7 bases from J, the junction contained 8 bases not matched to a gene. This CDR3 region has 14 residues. Germline V gene lookup returns CDR1 SGHTA and CDR2 FQGNSA.

This clonotype occurred a few times. The V gene is TRBV20-1, the J gene TRBJ2-7, with D possibly TRBD1 on 6 matching bases. CDR1 and CDR2 (germline): DFQATT, SNEGSKA (reference sequence). This CDR3 spans 13 amino acids. The V end was cut by 4 bases, the J end by 2 bases, with 12 bases between. For the CDR3, the DNA is TGCAGTGCTAATCCGGGACATACCTACGAGCAGTACTTC. As protein: CSANPGHTYEQYF.

This clonotype was found many times. DNA for the CDR3: TGTGCCAGCAGAGGGATCGATGACTTGGAGCAGTACTTC. Protein: CASRGIDDLEQYF. This rearrangement joins TRBV28 to TRBJ2-7; D is unclear. The CDR3 contains 13 residues. V was pared by 6 bases and J by 7 bases, with 16 bases between. Germline assignment: CDR1 MDHEN and CDR2 SYDVKM.

The sample holds a few counts of this clonotype. The V and J genes are TRBV4-2 and TRBJ2-5; 7 bases line up with TRBD2. The CDR3 is 17 residues long. V trimming: 4 bases; J trimming: 1 base; junction bases outside the gene matches: 12. Per germline, CDR1 LGHNA and CDR2 YNFKEQ. In DNA form, the CDR3 reads TGTGCCAGCAGCCCCGACATTGGGGGGGGGGTCCAAGAGACCCAGTACTTC. This translates into CASSPDIGGGVQETQYF.

The sample holds many counts of this clonotype. The CDR3 here is CASRSDRSGYTF. CDR3 nucleotide sequence: TGTGCCAGCAGATCAGACAGAAGTGGCTACACCTTC. The V and J genes are TRBV12-3 or TRBV12-4 and TRBJ1-2, with a tentative D call TRBD1 (5 bases). The CDR3 consists of 12 residues. V lost 6 bases, J lost 7 bases, and 12 bases lay in between.

This clonotype has at least ten counts. The J gene is TRBJ1-3, the V gene TRBV7-2, with D possibly being TRBD1 (5 bases). CDR1 is SGHTA, CDR2 FQGNSA, per germline. The CDR3 has 14 residues. V dropped 5 bases and J dropped 0 bases, with 8 bases sitting between them. In nucleotides, the CDR3 is TGTGCCAGCAGCCGAGACAGCTCTGGAAACACCATATATTTT. This encodes CASSRDSSGNTIYF.

This clonotype has at least ten counts. The V and J genes are TRBV20-1 and TRBJ2-7, with D perhaps matching TRBD2 (6 bases). Between the trimmed V and J ends, which lost 0 bases and 6 bases, there was a span of 12 bases. CDR1 is DFQATT, CDR2 SNEGSKA, per germline (reference sequence). CDR3 length: 13 amino acids. CDR3 bases: TGCAGTGCTAGAGATTTCCAGGGACTCGAGCAGTACTTC. It codes for CSARDFQGLEQYF.

The chain recombines TRBV10-3 with TRBJ2-7; D tentatively reads TRBD1 or TRBD2 (6 bases each). Trimming took off 5 bases at V and 5 bases at J, with 16 bases between the two ends. CDR1 is ENHRY and CDR2 is SYGVKD in the germline V gene. The CDR3 runs to 14 residues. The CDR3, as DNA: TGTGCCATCAGTCACTTCGGGGGCCTCCACGAGCAGTACTTC. Translation: CAISHFGGLHEQYF.

In the case of this clonotype: A much larger clone sits a single nucleotide away, making a read error possible. The chain is built from TRBV30 and TRBJ1-1; the D is unclear. CDR3 size: 15 residues. Per the germline V gene, CDR1 is GTSNPN and CDR2 is SVGIG (reference sequence). CDR3 in amino acids: CAWSVTPVGNIEAFF. CDR3 nucleotide sequence: TGTGCCTGGAGTGTAACCCCCGTAGGGAACATTGAAGCTTTCTTT. The whole variable domain, filled in from reference TRBV30 and TRBJ1-1, reads SQTIHQWPATLVQPVGSPLSLECTVEGTSNPNLYWYRQAAGRGLQLLFYSVGIGQISSEVPQNLSASRPQDRQFILSSKKLLLSDSGFYLCAWSVTPVGNIEAFFGQGTRLTVV.

This clonotype was counted at least ten times. The rearrangement uses TRBV28 and TRBJ2-7; maybe TRBD2 (7 bases). CDR3 length: 11 residues. V was cut by 7 bases and J by 7 bases, with 11 bases left in between. Per the germline V gene, CDR1 is MDHEN and CDR2 is SYDVKM. The CDR3 bases are TGTGCCAGCACTGGGGGGGCGGAGCAGTACTTC. Encoded protein: CASTGGAEQYF.

This clonotype was recorded at least ten times. V gene TRBV9 combines with J gene TRBJ2-5, with 7 bases aligning to TRBD2. Germline loops: CDR1 SGDLS, CDR2 YYNGEE. V lost 4 bases and J lost 2; bases outside the gene matches: 11. The CDR3 covers 16 residues. Written as DNA, the CDR3 is TGTGCCAGCAGCTCAACTCCTAGCGGACATCAAGAGACCCAGTACTTC. Its translation: CASSSTPSGHQETQYF.

There are many counts of this clonotype. This chain links TRBV20-1 with TRBJ2-7; D uncertain. The CDR3 totals 14 residues. Trimming shortened V by 0 bases and J by 1 base, and 10 bases separated the two germline ends. Germline V gene sequence: CDR1 DFQATT, CDR2 SNEGSKA (reference sequence). The CDR3, as DNA: TGCAGTGCTAGAGATAGGCGATCGTCCTACGAGCAGTACTTC. Translating gives CSARDRRSSYEQYF.

This clonotype was seen at least ten times. V is TRBV20-1 and J is TRBJ2-7; D might be TRBD1 (5 bases). Trimming shortened V by 0 bases and J by 2 bases, and 14 bases separated the two germline ends. The germline V gene encodes CDR1 DFQATT and CDR2 SNEGSKA (reference sequence). The CDR3 covers 15 residues. The CDR3 loop is CSARDLTDTPYEQYF. In DNA, the CDR3 is TGCAGTGCTAGAGATCTCACGGACACCCCCTACGAGCAGTACTTC.

This clonotype was counted at least ten times. The chain has TRBV7-9 and TRBJ2-5, with 12 bases identical to TRBD2. This CDR3 comprises 16 residues. V lost 4 bases to trimming and J lost 0 bases; unmatched junction nucleotides: 3. Germline CDR1 and CDR2: SEHNR and FQNEAQ (reference sequence). CDR3 nucleotide sequence: TGTGCCAGCAGCTCCCTAGCGGGGGGGTACCAAGAGACCCAGTACTTC. This codes for CASSSLAGGYQETQYF.

Ten or more counts support this clonotype. The genes are TRBV28 and TRBJ1-5, with D unresolved. There are 14 residues in the CDR3. Trimming pared 5 bases from V and 5 bases from J, leaving 13 bases between. Germline V lookup: CDR1 MDHEN, CDR2 SYDVKM. CDR3 residues: CASSPPTVDQPQHF. CDR3 nucleotides: TGTGCCAGCAGTCCCCCCACGGTAGATCAGCCCCAGCATTTT.

This clonotype showed up just a few times. The DNA of the CDR3 is TGTGCCAGCTCATCCGACGGGAGCTCCTACAATGAGCAGTTCTTC. It is translated as CASSSDGSSYNEQFF. This chain connects TRBV18 to TRBJ2-1, with a tentative D call TRBD2 (6 bases). CDR3 size: 15 residues. CDR1 and CDR2 from the germline V gene are KGHSH and LQKENI. V was trimmed by 5 bases and J by 0 bases, leaving 11 bases between them.